The 8 T cell receptor beta chains below were found in one sample sequenced in a study of T-cell reconstitution after alpha-beta-depleted transplantation in children. The TCRbeta library incorporated unique molecular identifiers. TCRdb recomputed calls from the PCR reads with MiXCR, one row per CDR3 protein. The sample comprises some 830,000 distinct CDR3 sequences, around 15% of which are singletons, and approximately 5% rests with the top ten. This sample comprised PBMCs, mostly from graft donor cells, obtained 360 days after TCRalphabeta/CD19-depleted stem cell transplant. Every receptor here comes from a male patient aged 10 to 17 who had a stem cell transplant for acute lymphoblastic leukemia, so the T cells may come from the graft donor.

This clonotype was counted a few times. The chain recombines TRBV27 with TRBJ2-5, with 8 positions matching TRBD2. The germline gives CDR1 MNHEY, CDR2 SMNVEV (reference sequence). Trimming took 6 bases from V and 7 from J; bases not matched to a gene: 19. The CDR3 contains 17 residues. Here the CDR3 DNA reads TGTGCCAGCAGGGCCCCCTTAGCGGGAAGGTGGGGGGGGACCCAGTACTTC. It encodes CASRAPLAGRWGGTQYF.

The chain combines TRBV7-3 with TRBJ2-1, with 7 nucleotides matching TRBD2. Losses at the gene ends were 6 bases for V and 4 bases for J; bases not matched to a gene: 9. Germline V gives CDR1 SGHTA, CDR2 FQGTGA. The CDR3 has 15 residues. The CDR3 spells CASSDGTTLYNEQFF. The CDR3 DNA follows: TGTGCCAGCAGTGACGGGACTACCCTTTACAATGAGCAGTTCTTC.

This chain links TRBV20-1 with TRBJ2-5; TRBD1 aligns across 8 bases. The V gene's germline CDR1 is DFQATT and CDR2 SNEGSKA (reference sequence). V trimming: 6 bases; J trimming: 5 bases; junction bases outside the gene matches: 5. The CDR3 is 12 amino acids. The CDR3 loop reads CSARTGKETQYF. The CDR3 region has the DNA TGCAGTGCCAGGACAGGGAAGGAGACCCAGTACTTC.

This chain joins TRBV7-9 and TRBJ2-7, with 8 nucleotides matching TRBD2. This CDR3 is built from 12 residues. J gave up 11 bases and V 0 bases, and 3 bases lay outside the gene matches. The germline V gene has CDR1 SEHNR and CDR2 FQNEAQ (reference sequence). The CDR3 region has the DNA TGTGCCAGCAGCTTAGCTAGCGGGATCGAGTACTTC. It codes for CASSLASGIEYF.

The rearrangement uses TRBV7-6 and TRBJ2-1; 9 positions agree with TRBD2. Germline assignment: CDR1 SGHVS and CDR2 FNYEAQ. The CDR3 has 14 amino acids. The trim removed 2 bases at V and 10 bases at J, leaving 6 bases unmatched. The CDR3 DNA reads TGTGCCAGCAGCTTAAGGGCTAGCGGGGCGGAGCAGTTCTTC. This encodes CASSLRASGAEQFF. The variable domain in full, with the rest retrieved from reference TRBV7-6 and TRBJ2-1, is GAGVSQSPRYKVTKRGQDVALRCDPISGHVSLYWYRQALGQGPEFLTYFNYEAQQDKSGLPNDRFSAERPEGSISTLTIQRTEQRDSAMYRCASSLRASGAEQFFGPGTRLTVL.

This clonotype showed up just a few times. V and J are TRBV25-1 and TRBJ2-7; 9 bases fit TRBD1. This CDR3 has 13 residues. V dropped 6 bases and J dropped 5; count of bases not matched to a gene: 5. Germline V gene data show CDR1 as MGHDK and CDR2 as SYGVNS. CDR3 sequence: CASRTGTGNEQYF. The CDR3 coding sequence is TGTGCCAGCAGGACCGGGACAGGGAACGAGCAGTACTTC.

There are a few counts of this clonotype. The V gene is TRBV20-1, the J gene TRBJ2-3; D is uncertain. CDR1 and CDR2 from the germline V gene are DFQATT and SNEGSKA (reference sequence). The V and J ends lost 1 base and 5 bases respectively, with 10 bases between them. This CDR3 contains 13 residues. Here the CDR3 DNA reads TGCAGTGCTAGAGCCCCCCCTCGAGATACGCAGTATTTT. Its translation is CSARAPPRDTQYF.

This clonotype was counted at least ten times. CDR3 in DNA: TGCAGTGCTGAAGGAGAGGACAATCAGCCCCAGCATTTT. It encodes CSAEGEDNQPQHF. V usage is TRBV20-1 and J usage is TRBJ1-5; D is unclear. V lost 5 bases, J lost 3 bases, and 11 bases lay in between. The CDR3 loop spans 13 amino acids. Germline lookup yields CDR1 DFQATT and CDR2 SNEGSKA (reference sequence).